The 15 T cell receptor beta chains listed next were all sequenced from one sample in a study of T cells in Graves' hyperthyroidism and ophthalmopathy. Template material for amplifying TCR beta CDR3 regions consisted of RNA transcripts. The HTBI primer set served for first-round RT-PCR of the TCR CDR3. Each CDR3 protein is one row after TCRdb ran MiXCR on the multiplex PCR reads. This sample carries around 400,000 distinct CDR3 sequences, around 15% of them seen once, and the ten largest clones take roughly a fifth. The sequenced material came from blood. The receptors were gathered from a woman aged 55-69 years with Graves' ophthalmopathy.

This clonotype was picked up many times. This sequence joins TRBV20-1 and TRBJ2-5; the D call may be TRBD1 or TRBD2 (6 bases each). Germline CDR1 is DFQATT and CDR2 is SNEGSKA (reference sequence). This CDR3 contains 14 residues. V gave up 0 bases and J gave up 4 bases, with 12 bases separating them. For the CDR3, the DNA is TGCAGTGCTAGAGATCAAGGGGGAGGAGAGACCCAGTACTTC. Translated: CSARDQGGGETQYF.

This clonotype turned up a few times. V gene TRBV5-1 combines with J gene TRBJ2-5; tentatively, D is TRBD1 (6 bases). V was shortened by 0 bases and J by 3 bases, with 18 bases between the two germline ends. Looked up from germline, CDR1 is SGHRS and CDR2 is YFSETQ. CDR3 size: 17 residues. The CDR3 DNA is TGCGCCAGCAGCTTGGGGTGGGGGCAGCGACAAAAAGAGACCCAGTACTTC. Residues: CASSLGWGQRQKETQYF. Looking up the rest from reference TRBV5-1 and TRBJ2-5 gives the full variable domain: KAGVTQTPRYLIKTRGQQVTLSCSPISGHRSVSWYQQTPGQGLQFLFEYFSETQRNKGNFPGRFSGRQFSNSRSEMNVSTLELGDSALYLCASSLGWGQRQKETQYFGPGTRLLVL.

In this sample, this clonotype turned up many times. The CDR3 region is CASSLADRGSVNEQFF. CDR3 DNA: TGTGCCAGCAGCTTAGCGGACAGGGGGTCGGTGAATGAGCAGTTCTTC. The chain carries TRBV7-8 and TRBJ2-1; 10 bases line up with TRBD1. CDR1 SGHVS and CDR2 FQNEAQ come from the germline V gene. Trimming at V came to 0 bases and at J to 7 bases, leaving 6 bases not matched to a gene. This CDR3 has 16 residues.

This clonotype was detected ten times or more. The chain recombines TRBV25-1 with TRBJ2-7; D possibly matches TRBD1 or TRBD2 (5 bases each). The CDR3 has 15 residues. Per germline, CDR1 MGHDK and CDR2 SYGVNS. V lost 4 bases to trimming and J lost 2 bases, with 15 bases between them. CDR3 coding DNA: TGTGCCAGCAGTGCCACCGGGACGGCGGCCTACGAGCAGTACTTC. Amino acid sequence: CASSATGTAAYEQYF.

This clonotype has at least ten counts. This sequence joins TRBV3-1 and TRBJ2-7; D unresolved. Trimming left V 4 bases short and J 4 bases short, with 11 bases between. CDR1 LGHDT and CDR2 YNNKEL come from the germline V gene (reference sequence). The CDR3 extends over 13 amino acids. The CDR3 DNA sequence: TGTGCCAGCAGCCGCCCCCTAAGTTACGAGCAGTACTTC. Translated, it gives CASSRPLSYEQYF.

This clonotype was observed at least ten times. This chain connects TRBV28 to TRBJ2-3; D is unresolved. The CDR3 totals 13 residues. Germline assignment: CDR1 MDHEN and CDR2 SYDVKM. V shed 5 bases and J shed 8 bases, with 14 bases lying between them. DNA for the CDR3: TGTGCCAGCAGTCGTCAGGAAACCGGTACGCAGTATTTT. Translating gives CASSRQETGTQYF.

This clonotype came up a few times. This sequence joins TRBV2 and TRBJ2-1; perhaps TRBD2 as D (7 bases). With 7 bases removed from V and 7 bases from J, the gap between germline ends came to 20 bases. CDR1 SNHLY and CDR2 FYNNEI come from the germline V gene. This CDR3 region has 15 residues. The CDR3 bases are TGTGCCAGCATAGGGGGAGGGACTGTTGGAAATGAGCAGTTCTTC. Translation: CASIGGGTVGNEQFF.

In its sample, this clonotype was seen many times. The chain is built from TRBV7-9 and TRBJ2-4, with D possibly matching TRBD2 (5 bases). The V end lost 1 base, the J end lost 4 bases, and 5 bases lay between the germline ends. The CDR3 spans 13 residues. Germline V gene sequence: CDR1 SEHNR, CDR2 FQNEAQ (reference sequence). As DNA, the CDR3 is TGTGCCAGCAGCTTAGGCGGGAAAAACATTCAGTACTTC. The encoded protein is CASSLGGKNIQYF. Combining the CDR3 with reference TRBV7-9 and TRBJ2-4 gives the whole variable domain DTGVSQNPRHKITKRGQNVTFRCDPISEHNRLYWYRQTLGQGPEFLTYFQNEAQLEKSRLLSDRFSAERPKGSFSTLEIQRTEQGDSAMYLCASSLGGKNIQYFGAGTRLSVL.

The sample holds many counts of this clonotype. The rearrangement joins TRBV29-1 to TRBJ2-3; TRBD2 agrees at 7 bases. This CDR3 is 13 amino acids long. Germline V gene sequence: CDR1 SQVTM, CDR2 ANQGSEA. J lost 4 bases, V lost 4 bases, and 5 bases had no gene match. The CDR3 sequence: CSVARGRADTQYF. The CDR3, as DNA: TGCAGCGTTGCTCGGGGGAGGGCAGATACGCAGTATTTT.

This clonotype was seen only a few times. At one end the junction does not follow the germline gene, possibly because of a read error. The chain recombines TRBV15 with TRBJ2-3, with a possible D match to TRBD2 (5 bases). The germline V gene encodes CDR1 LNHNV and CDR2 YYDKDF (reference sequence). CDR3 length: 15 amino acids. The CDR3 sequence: CATSRGGAVTDTRYF. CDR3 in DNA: TGTGCCACCAGCAGAGGAGGAGCGGTCACAGATACGCGGTATTTT.

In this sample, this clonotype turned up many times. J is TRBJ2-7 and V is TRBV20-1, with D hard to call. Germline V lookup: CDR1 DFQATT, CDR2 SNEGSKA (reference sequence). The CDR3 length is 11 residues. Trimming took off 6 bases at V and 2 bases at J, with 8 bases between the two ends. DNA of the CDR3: TGCAGTGCAAGCGAGGCCTACGAGCAGTACTTC. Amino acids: CSASEAYEQYF.

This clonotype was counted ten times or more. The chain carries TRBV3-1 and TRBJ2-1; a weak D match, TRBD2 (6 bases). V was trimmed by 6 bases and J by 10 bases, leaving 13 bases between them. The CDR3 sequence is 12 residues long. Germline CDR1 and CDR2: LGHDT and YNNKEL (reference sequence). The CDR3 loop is CASSRVEGEQFF. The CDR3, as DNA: TGTGCCAGCAGTCGGGTGGAGGGAGAGCAGTTCTTC.

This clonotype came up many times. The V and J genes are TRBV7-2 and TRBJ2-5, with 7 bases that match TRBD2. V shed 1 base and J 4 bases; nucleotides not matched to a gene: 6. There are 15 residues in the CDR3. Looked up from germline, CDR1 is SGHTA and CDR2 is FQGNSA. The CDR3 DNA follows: TGTGCCAGCAGCTTAGGCGGGAGTGTTCTAGAGACCCAGTACTTC. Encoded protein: CASSLGGSVLETQYF.

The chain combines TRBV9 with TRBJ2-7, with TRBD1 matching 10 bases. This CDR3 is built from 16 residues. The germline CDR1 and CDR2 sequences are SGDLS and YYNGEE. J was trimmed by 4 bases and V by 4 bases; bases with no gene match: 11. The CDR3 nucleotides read TGTGCCAGCAGCCCCAGGGGGGACAGGGGCATATACGAGCAGTACTTC. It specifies CASSPRGDRGIYEQYF.

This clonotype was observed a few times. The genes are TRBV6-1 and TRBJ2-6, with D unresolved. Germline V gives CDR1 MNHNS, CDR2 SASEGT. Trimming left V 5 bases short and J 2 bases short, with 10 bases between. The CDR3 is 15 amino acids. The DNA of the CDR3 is TGTGCCAGCAGTCCCGATCCCCCTGGGGCCAACGTCCTGACTTTC. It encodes CASSPDPPGANVLTF.